One and the same sample provided the 15 T cell receptor beta chains below, sequenced in a study of human T cells and chemical hapten exposure. One entry per CDR3 protein, called by TCRdb with MiXCR from the RACE reads. The sample carries roughly 100,000 distinct CDR3 sequences, around 34% recorded once. Documented time point: patch test 3, about 24 weeks after DPC sensitization. The sample's treatment: therapeutic diphenylcyclopropenone sensitization with weekly scalp DPC. Material: whole blood, obtained in connection with sensitization to the hapten diphenylcyclopropenone (DPC). The receptors were gathered from a man in his forties with alopecia areata. Some clones in this sample may be carry-over from other donors' samples.

The gene calls are TRBV10-3 and TRBJ2-7; D is unclear. V shed 3 bases and J shed 0 bases, with 9 bases lying between them. CDR1 and CDR2 from the germline V gene are ENHRY and SYGVKD. This CDR3 region has 14 residues. The CDR3 DNA follows: TGTGCCATCAGTGAATCATCTAGCTCCTACGAGCAGTACGTC. Translating it yields CAISESSSSYEQYV.

The gene calls are TRBV20-1 and TRBJ1-2, with 11 bases identical to TRBD1. After removal of 2 bases from V and 6 bases from J, the junction contained 5 bases not matched to a gene. This CDR3 is 14 amino acids long. Germline assignment: CDR1 DFQATT and CDR2 SNEGSKA (reference sequence). In DNA, the CDR3 is TGCAGTGCTAGAAGAGGACAGGGGGCCAATGGCTACACCTTC. It encodes CSARRGQGANGYTF.

The J gene is TRBJ2-3, the V gene TRBV20-1; TRBD2 agrees at 12 bases. This CDR3 region has 15 residues. The V segment lost 5 bases and the J segment 3 bases; nucleotides outside the gene matches: 6. Germline CDR1 reads DFQATT; CDR2 reads SNEGSKA (reference sequence). This CDR3 reads CSALLAGGPTDTQYF. The CDR3 DNA sequence: TGCAGTGCTCTGCTAGCGGGAGGGCCAACAGATACGCAGTATTTT.

The genes are TRBV28 and TRBJ2-7; the D gene could be TRBD1 or TRBD2 (5 bases each). The CDR3 runs to 12 residues. Looked up from germline, CDR1 is MDHEN and CDR2 is SYDVKM. V lost 6 bases and J lost 12, with 18 bases in between. CDR3 protein: CASSSPRGTWYF. The CDR3 nucleotides are TGTGCCAGCAGCTCTCCACGGGGCACTTGGTACTTC.

The chain links TRBV24-1 to TRBJ1-5; tentative D call: TRBD1 (5 bases). This CDR3 contains 14 residues. The V end lost 9 bases, the J end lost 5 bases, and 16 bases lay between the germline ends. Looked up from germline, CDR1 is KGHDR and CDR2 is SFDVKD. In DNA form, the CDR3 reads TGTGCCACCCCCGGTCCGCCCAGGGATCAGCCCCAGCATTTT. It encodes CATPGPPRDQPQHF.

This clonotype appeared a few times. CDR3 in DNA: TGTGCCAGCAGCCCCGACGGTAGCAATCAGCCCCAGCATTTT. Its translation is CASSPDGSNQPQHF. The chain has TRBV6-2 or TRBV6-3 and TRBJ1-5; D not resolved. V was trimmed by 6 bases and J by 0 bases, leaving 9 bases between them. The CDR3 covers 14 residues. Germline CDR1 is MNHEY and CDR2 is SVGEGT.

The sample holds a few counts of this clonotype. This CDR3 reads CSPETPGLKGSEQFF. The CDR3 DNA follows: TGCAGTCCAGAGACCCCGGGACTAAAAGGTAGCGAGCAGTTCTTC. The chain links TRBV20-1 to TRBJ2-1; TRBD2 matches 7 bases. V dropped 8 bases and J dropped 10; count of bases not matched to a gene: 20. This CDR3 comprises 15 residues. Germline V CDR1 and CDR2: DFQATT, SNEGSKA (reference sequence).

This clonotype was seen a few times. This chain uses TRBV29-1 with TRBJ2-7; 13 nucleotides align to TRBD2. The CDR3 is 16 amino acids. Germline CDR1 and CDR2: SQVTM and ANQGSEA. V was clipped by 1 base and J by 2 bases; unmatched bases: 5. The chain's CDR3 is CSVEARTSGGTYEQYF. CDR3 nucleotides: TGCAGCGTTGAAGCGCGGACTAGCGGGGGTACCTACGAGCAGTACTTC.

The chain is built from TRBV7-3 and TRBJ2-2; 10 nucleotides agree with TRBD2. Unmatched junction bases numbered 3, after V lost 5 bases and J lost 3 bases. CDR1 is SGHTA, CDR2 FQGTGA, per germline. The CDR3 has 15 residues. The CDR3 DNA reads TGTGCCAGCAGCCAGACTAGCGGGCACACCGGGGAGCTGTTTTTT. Translating gives CASSQTSGHTGELFF.

V and J are TRBV5-1 and TRBJ2-3, with 9 bases lining up with TRBD2. The V and J ends lost 2 bases and 0 bases, in that order; junction bases with no gene match: 4. Germline CDR1 and CDR2: SGHRS and YFSETQ. The CDR3 spans 16 residues. CDR3 DNA sequence: TGCGCCAGCAGCTTCCCGACTAGCGGAAGCACAGATACGCAGTATTTT. The encoded protein is CASSFPTSGSTDTQYF.

There are many counts of this clonotype. The chain uses TRBV5-1 and TRBJ1-1, with 8 bases matching TRBD1. Germline V gene data show CDR1 as SGHRS and CDR2 as YFSETQ. J lost 7 bases, V lost 2 bases, and 4 bases had no gene match. This CDR3 has 13 residues. The CDR3 bases are TGCGCCAGCAGCTTCGGACAGGGATATGAAGCTTTCTTT. Encoded protein: CASSFGQGYEAFF.

The chain couples TRBV30 to TRBJ1-5; the D gene is possibly TRBD1 (5 bases). From germline, CDR1 is GTSNPN and CDR2 SVGIG (reference sequence). The CDR3 runs to 14 residues. V was pared by 1 base and J by 5 bases, with 12 bases between. CDR3 sequence: CAWSAGGLYQPQHF. The CDR3 DNA reads as TGTGCCTGGAGTGCGGGGGGATTATATCAGCCCCAGCATTTT. Complete variable domain (other parts from reference TRBV30 and TRBJ1-5): SQTIHQWPATLVQPVGSPLSLECTVEGTSNPNLYWYRQAAGRGLQLLFYSVGIGQISSEVPQNLSASRPQDRQFILSSKKLLLSDSGFYLCAWSAGGLYQPQHFGDGTRLSIL.

The gene calls are TRBV6-1 and TRBJ2-3; D is uncertain. This CDR3 contains 14 residues. V shed 2 bases and J shed 5 bases, with 11 bases lying between them. Germline V gene sequence: CDR1 MNHNS, CDR2 SASEGT. CDR3 nucleotide sequence: TGTGCCAGCAGTGAACCTCCCTGGATAGATACGCAGTATTTT. It codes for CASSEPPWIDTQYF.

The J gene is TRBJ2-5, the V gene TRBV20-1, with unresolved D. V was trimmed by 4 bases and J by 5 bases, leaving 14 bases between them. There are 13 residues in the CDR3. Per the germline V gene, CDR1 is DFQATT and CDR2 is SNEGSKA (reference sequence). In nucleotides, the CDR3 is TGCAGTGCTATTCTTGTAGGGTCCGAGACCCAGTACTTC. As protein: CSAILVGSETQYF.

V usage is TRBV10-2 and J usage is TRBJ2-3; 8 bases align to TRBD1. The CDR3 consists of 17 residues. Germline CDR1 is WSHSY and CDR2 is SAAADI. Germline trimming cut 5 bases from V and 0 bases from J; bases unmatched to any gene: 10. DNA of the CDR3: TGCGCCAGCAGTTACCGCGGACAGGGTGCTAGCACAGATACGCAGTATTTT. This codes for CASSYRGQGASTDTQYF.